These T cell receptor beta chains were read from a single sample in a study of Graves' ophthalmopathy and Graves' hyperthyroidism. Each CDR3 protein gets one entry after TCRdb re-called the multiplex PCR reads with MiXCR. The table includes about 550,000 distinct CDR3 sequences, 35% to 40% detected once. Sample: peripheral blood or thyroid tissue (not recorded which). These receptor sequences come from an adult man with Graves' hyperthyroidism. Each CDR3 is given with its conserved first and last residue. Fields, in order: clone size, CDR3 length, V gene, D gene, J gene, CDR3 protein, CDR3 DNA. D genes are given only for firm matches. Clone sizes are given selectively: once, few, many, or a class where the clone is expanded.

NA	14	TRBV9	NA	TRBJ2-7	CASSVAQGVGEQYF	TGTGCCAGCAGCGTAGCACAGGGTGTGGGGGAGCAGTACTTC
few	14	TRBV2	NA	TRBJ2-7	CASSPRGSVYEQYF	TGTGCCAGCAGTCCCCGTGGGTCCGTCTACGAGCAGTACTTC
many	14	TRBV6-9	NA	TRBJ1-5	CASSSWQGIQPQHF	TGTGCCAGCAGTTCATGGCAGGGAATCCAGCCCCAGCATTTT
many	14	TRBV5-1	TRBD1	TRBJ1-4	CASSPRDSNEKLFF	TGCGCCAGCAGCCCCCGGGACAGTAATGAAAAACTGTTTTTT
NA	15	TRBV20-1	NA	TRBJ1-5	CSARVGADYQETQHF	TGCAGTGCTAGGGTGGGGGCCGACTACCAAGAGACCCAGCATTTT
NA	12	TRBV6-1	NA	TRBJ1-5	CASSPRWGPQHF	TGTGCCAGCAGCCCACGCTGGGGGCCCCAGCATTTT
NA	13	TRBV20-1	NA	TRBJ2-5	CRGGGTLQETQYF	TGCAGGGGAGGGGGAACCCTTCAAGAGACCCAGTACTTC
NA	12	TRBV7-2	NA	TRBJ1-2	CASSLALPRYTF	TGTGCCAGCAGCTTAGCGCTGCCACGCTACACCTTC
NA	17	TRBV7-9	TRBD1	TRBJ2-2	CASSAHTGGGNTGELFF	TGTGCCAGCAGCGCCCATACAGGGGGCGGCAACACCGGGGAGCTGTTTTTT
many	15	TRBV20-1	NA	TRBJ2-7	CSARGVFDPPYEQYF	TGCAGTGCTAGAGGGGTTTTTGACCCTCCCTACGAGCAGTACTTC
many	13	TRBV29-1	TRBD2	TRBJ2-7	CSVVPSGSDEQYF	TGCAGCGTTGTCCCCAGCGGGAGCGATGAGCAGTACTTC
many	14	TRBV24-1	NA	TRBJ1-1	CATSDRGENTEAFF	TGTGCCACCAGTGACCGGGGGGAGAACACTGAAGCTTTCTTT
few	16	TRBV6-5	NA	TRBJ1-5	CASRENRVVSNQPQHF	TGTGCCAGCAGAGAGAACAGGGTAGTTAGCAATCAGCCCCAGCATTTT
many	15	TRBV5-6	NA	TRBJ1-6	CASSLDGSHNSPLHF	TGTGCCAGCAGCTTGGACGGATCACATAATTCACCCCTCCACTTT
NA	18	TRBV19	TRBD2	TRBJ2-7	CASSIGASGSPQAYEQYF	TGTGCCAGTAGTATAGGGGCTAGCGGAAGTCCCCAAGCCTACGAGCAGTACTTC
many	16	TRBV5-1	NA	TRBJ1-1	CASSPLLGGRNTEAFF	TGCGCCAGCAGCCCCCTTCTTGGGGGACGCAACACTGAAGCTTTCTTT